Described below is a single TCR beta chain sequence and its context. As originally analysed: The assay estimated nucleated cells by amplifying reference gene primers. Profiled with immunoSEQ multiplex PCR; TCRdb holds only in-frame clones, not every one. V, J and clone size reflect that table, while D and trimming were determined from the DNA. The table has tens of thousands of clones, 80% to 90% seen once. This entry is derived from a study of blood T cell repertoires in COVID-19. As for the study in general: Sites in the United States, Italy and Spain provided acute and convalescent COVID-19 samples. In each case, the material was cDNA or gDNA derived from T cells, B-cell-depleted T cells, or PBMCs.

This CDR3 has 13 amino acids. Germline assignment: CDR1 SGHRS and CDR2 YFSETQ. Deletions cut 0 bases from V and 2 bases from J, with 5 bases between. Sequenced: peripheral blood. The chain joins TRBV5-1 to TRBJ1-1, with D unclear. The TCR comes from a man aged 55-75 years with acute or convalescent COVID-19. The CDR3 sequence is CASSLGGNTEAFF. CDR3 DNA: TGCGCCAGCAGCTTGGGCGGAAACACTGAAGCTTTCTTT. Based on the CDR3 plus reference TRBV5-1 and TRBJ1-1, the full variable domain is KAGVTQTPRYLIKTRGQQVTLSCSPISGHRSVSWYQQTPGQGLQFLFEYFSETQRNKGNFPGRFSGRQFSNSRSEMNVSTLELGDSALYLCASSLGGNTEAFFGQGTRLTVV.